Listed below are T cell receptor beta chains from one sample, sequenced in a study of Ad26.COV2.S vaccination and SARS-CoV-2 variants. Clones were read by immunoSEQ multiplex PCR, and TCRdb kept only the in-frame ones, dropping some. The data contain around 450,000 clones, approximately 90% of them singletons. The specimen was peripheral blood, collected in a trial of Ad26.COV2.S vaccine versus placebo. These receptors came from a person between 18 and 60 years old who received the Ad26.COV2.S COVID-19 vaccine or a placebo. The CDR3 runs from the conserved cysteine through the conserved F or W. The D gene is left open where the match is weak. For some rows the clone size is stated as once, few or many, or as a class when expanded; others skip it.

V gene	D gene	clone size	J gene	CDR3 DNA	CDR3 protein
TRBV6-1	.	.	TRBJ1-6	TGTGCCAGCAGTGAAGTGTTCGGCGAAAATTCACCCCTCCACTTT	CASSEVFGENSPLHF
TRBV27	.	.	TRBJ2-3	TGTGCCAGCAGTCGAGGGGGAGATACGCAGTATTTT	CASSRGGDTQYF
TRBV11-2	TRBD2	once	TRBJ2-1	TGTGCCAGCAGCTTGGATAGCGGGAGCTTCTATGAGCAGTTCTTC	CASSLDSGSFYEQFF
TRBV29-1	.	.	TRBJ1-1	TGCAGCGTTGGGTCAGGTGAAGCTTTCTTT	CSVGSGEAFF
TRBV5-6	.	once	TRBJ2-7	TGTGCCAGCAGCTTTCAGGGGATTTCCCACGAGCAGTACTTC	CASSFQGISHEQYF
TRBV6-2/TRBV6-3	.	.	TRBJ2-7	TGTGCCAGCAGTACTCTCCCGGACAGCTCCTACGAGCAGTACTTC	CASSTLPDSSYEQYF
TRBV29-1	.	few	TRBJ2-2	TGCAGCGTTCAATACCTGGGGGACACCGGGGAGCTGTTTTTT	CSVQYLGDTGELFF
TRBV30	.	once	TRBJ2-7	TGTGCCTGGAGTGCAGGGATTTCCTACGAGCAGTACTTC	CAWSAGISYEQYF
TRBV5-6	.	.	TRBJ2-1	TGTGCCAGCAGCGAAAGCGGGTATTACAATGAGCAGTTCTTC	CASSESGYYNEQFF
TRBV7-8	TRBD2	.	TRBJ2-5	TGTGCCAGCAGCTTAGGGGGGGGATCCTACCAAGAGACCCAGTACTTC	CASSLGGGSYQETQYF
TRBV10-2	.	.	TRBJ1-1	TGCGCCAGCGGCGAAACAGGTGTCGGTGAAGCTTTCTTT	CASGETGVGEAFF